This T cell receptor beta chain was identified during a study of shared clonotypes between healthy human individuals (dated by TCRdb to 2020 to 2021). Regarding the study in general: The cohort included three men and a couple of women between 18 and 49 years of age. Each donor's leukapheresis produced roughly between roughly 0.85 and 9 billion PBMCs. To increase sequencing depth and limit assay-specific biases, TCR repertoire library preparation and sequencing were carried out by different laboratories using diverse techniques. For each donor, CD4 naive and CD4 memory were each given three plates, CD8 naive was given two plates, and CD8 memory was given one plate. To estimate repertoire size and how much clonotypes are shared between individuals, the study performed deep sequencing of blood TCR repertoires from a handful of healthy adults.

Using the deep immunoSEQ assay, multiplex PCR amplified TCR CDR3 regions from genomic DNA. Extracted genomic DNA from each cell subset was spread evenly across all wells of several immunoSEQ 96-well plates, with each plate serving as a replicate. For sorted subsets, around 200 ng genomic DNA, equal to tens of thousands of T cell genomes, was loaded into each replicate PCR. Purified libraries were measured with a Qubit 3.0 fluorometer, size-checked on a Bioanalyzer 2100, and measured again with the KAPA Library Quantification kit. Every immunoSEQ 96-well plate was sequenced on a separate single-read 150-cycle Illumina NextSeq 550 flow cell. In the source study's methods: Because the immunoSEQ output included only junctional sequences and no quality scores, the filtering could not be the same as the filtering used for full-length reads. To assign V/J genes and CDR3, sequences were annotated using PyIR, a Python wrapper for IgBLAST v1.9, with IMGT germline references. Reads were removed for weak V/J assignments (E-value above 1e-6), missing CDR3, stop codons, out-of-frame junctions, or ambiguous translated residues. V3J clonotypes were defined as sequences sharing an identical inferred V gene, J gene, and CDR3 amino acid sequence. To compute the percentage overlap between repertoires, the number of shared unique clonotypes was divided by the size of the smaller repertoire. RTK rarefaction, the Chao1 estimator, and Recon v2.1 estimates of unobserved clonotypes were used to assess repertoire richness. Generation probabilities for all TCRbeta clonotypes obtained by the gDNA method from a handful of donors were computed using OLGA. The source is immuneACCESS, and TCRdb retained only in-frame sequences with V and J called. Part of the clones is not carried over; for the studies checked, unresolved V genes explain less than half of this, and the remainder is unexplained. V, J and clone size are those of that table, while D and trimming were read from the DNA. The sample data list around 2,100,000 clones, and just under 95% of these were observed just once. The ten largest clones capture roughly 1.2% of the sample.

CD8 naive samples were CD45RO-negative cells positively selected for CCR7, giving a CD45RA+CCR7+ population that excluded TemRA cells. The donors were healthy, HIV-negative adults who had no recently reported acute infections or vaccinations. Only Caucasian adults living in Nashville, Tennessee, USA were represented among the donors. After blood collection by leukapheresis, PBMCs were isolated using Ficoll-Histopaque density gradient centrifugation and then cryopreserved in the vapor phase of liquid nitrogen. Analytical flow cytometry was used to check the purity and quantity of each magnetically sorted T cell population. Genomic DNA was isolated from each sorted fraction and quantified by UV absorbance on a Nanodrop 2000c. Results the study describes overall, beyond this receptor: Rarefaction of sorted-subset datasets indicated incomplete sequencing despite the large sequencing depth. Pairwise subsampling led to the expectation that sequencing depth would affect the degree of clonotype sharing among donors. Because the study included a small number of donors, the genetic and exposure-history diversity represented was limited. Only blood was sampled, and tissue TCR repertoires likely differ from those in blood. Compared with non-shared clonotypes, clonotypes shared by all four sorted-subset donors had higher generation probabilities. Across a few donors, roughly 5.4% of naive CD4, roughly 3.5% of naive CD8, approximately 2.5% of memory CD4, and approximately 0.4% of memory CD8 clonotypes were shared. Estimated clonotype richness was generally larger for naive than for memory subsets.

In regard to this clone: No antigen is known for it. Per-base quality was not reported, and no clone a single base away is much larger than it.

Measured from the cysteine to the phenylalanine, the CDR3 is 16 residues long. Only the CDR3 DNA stays, 48 bases, in frame from base 1. V is shortened by 2 bases, J by 1 base, and the region joining them spans 14 bases. From a lookup of the germline V gene, CDR1 and CDR2 are MDHEN and SYDVKM. The sequence was collected from a man aged 18 to 30 in good health. The sample taken for sequencing was naive CD8+ T cells sorted from blood. Taken with the paper, the label for cell subset or site translates to: CD45RA+CCR7+. Rearrangement joined TRBV28 to TRBJ2-5; TRBD2 is possibly the D segment (5 matching bases). The CDR3 loop reads CASSLLARSLQETQYF. The sequenced DNA is TGTGCCAGCAGTTTACTAGCTCGCTCACTCCAAGAGACCCAGTACTTC.